These T cell receptor beta chains were read from a single sample in a study of T cell responses to AZD1222 COVID-19 vaccine. The repertoire was sequenced with immunoSEQ multiplex PCR; TCRdb's copy has only in-frame clones and lacks some. Of tens of thousands of clones listed, about 81% are singletons. The sample was peripheral blood, taken 28 days after the second AZD1222 dose. These receptors originate from an adult who received the AZD1222 COVID-19 vaccine. CDR3s leave out the opening cysteine and the closing phenylalanine or tryptophan. Each record gives: clone size, J gene, V gene, D gene, CDR3 protein. A D gene is named only where the DNA matches it firmly. Rows may omit the clone size; those that give it use once, few, many or a size class.

clone_size: -
j_call: TRBJ2-5
v_call: TRBV18
d_call: -
cdr3_aa: ASSLGESGETQY

clone_size: -
j_call: TRBJ2-1
v_call: TRBV29-1
d_call: TRBD2
cdr3_aa: SVDPRRLAGGEQF

clone_size: -
j_call: TRBJ1-6
v_call: TRBV5-4
d_call: -
cdr3_aa: ASSLGVTGNSPLH

clone_size: -
j_call: TRBJ2-7
v_call: TRBV7-9
d_call: TRBD1
cdr3_aa: ASGRGTGAYEQY

clone_size: few
j_call: TRBJ1-2
v_call: TRBV29-1
d_call: -
cdr3_aa: SVVGGNYGYT

clone_size: -
j_call: TRBJ2-7
v_call: TRBV11-1
d_call: -
cdr3_aa: ASRKSRGGLEQY

clone_size: -
j_call: TRBJ1-4
v_call: TRBV18
d_call: TRBD1
cdr3_aa: ASSPTGTGNEKLF

clone_size: -
j_call: TRBJ1-3
v_call: TRBV6-2/TRBV6-3
d_call: -
cdr3_aa: ASSYAPSGNTIY

clone_size: -
j_call: TRBJ1-3
v_call: TRBV10-1
d_call: -
cdr3_aa: ASSAIWGINSGNTIY

clone_size: -
j_call: TRBJ2-2
v_call: TRBV10-3
d_call: -
cdr3_aa: AISDLWGPGTGELF

clone_size: -
j_call: TRBJ1-2
v_call: TRBV7-9
d_call: TRBD1
cdr3_aa: ASSLAEAGGSLGYT

clone_size: -
j_call: TRBJ2-7
v_call: TRBV5-1
d_call: TRBD1
cdr3_aa: ASSLERGQPGLYEQY

clone_size: -
j_call: TRBJ1-2
v_call: TRBV7-9
d_call: TRBD1
cdr3_aa: ASSFGDRGLYGYT

clone_size: -
j_call: TRBJ1-2
v_call: TRBV29-1
d_call: -
cdr3_aa: SVGSGDYGYT

clone_size: -
j_call: TRBJ2-7
v_call: TRBV18
d_call: TRBD1
cdr3_aa: ASSRDRGLDEQY

clone_size: -
j_call: TRBJ2-7
v_call: TRBV28
d_call: -
cdr3_aa: ASSFPRAGVYEQY

clone_size: -
j_call: TRBJ2-1
v_call: TRBV7-3
d_call: TRBD2
cdr3_aa: ASSSSGATYNEQF

clone_size: -
j_call: TRBJ2-3
v_call: TRBV7-9
d_call: TRBD1
cdr3_aa: ASSLTGTGSEDTQY

clone_size: -
j_call: TRBJ1-1
v_call: TRBV4-3
d_call: -
cdr3_aa: ASSQNLLNTEAF

clone_size: few
j_call: TRBJ1-1
v_call: TRBV3-1/TRBV3-2
d_call: -
cdr3_aa: ASSQGGTEAF